These 12 T cell receptor beta chains were sequenced from one sample in a study of blood T cell repertoires in COVID-19. Clones were read by immunoSEQ multiplex PCR, and TCRdb kept only the in-frame ones, dropping some. The sample holds a few hundred thousand clones, approximately 80% seen once. The material sequenced was peripheral blood. The receptors originated from a woman aged 45-65 years with acute or convalescent COVID-19.

This clone is a singleton in its sample. The rearrangement links TRBV6-5 to TRBJ1-5; D gene ambiguous. Germline assignment: CDR1 MNHEY and CDR2 SVGAGI. The CDR3 totals 15 residues. Trimming pared 6 bases from V and 4 bases from J, leaving 16 bases between. CDR3 protein: CASSPRSLPNQPQHF. Here the CDR3 DNA reads TGTGCCAGCAGCCCAAGATCCCTACCTAATCAGCCCCAGCATTTT.

V usage is TRBV6-2 or TRBV6-3 and J usage is TRBJ2-5; 7 bases are a match to TRBD2. V gave up 5 bases and J gave up 5 bases; unmatched junction bases: 5. The V gene's germline CDR1 is MNHEY and CDR2 SVGEGT. The CDR3 is 13 residues long. The CDR3 loop is CASSAQAGETQYF. Here the CDR3 DNA reads TGTGCCAGCAGTGCACAAGCGGGGGAGACCCAGTACTTC.

J is TRBJ2-1 and V is TRBV7-2; 12 nucleotides agree with TRBD2. With 8 bases clipped from V and 7 bases from J, the junction kept 12 bases outside the gene matches. Germline V gene sequence: CDR1 SGHTA, CDR2 FQGNSA. The CDR3 extends over 16 amino acids. This CDR3 is CASRGATSGGRNEQFF. CDR3 nucleotides: TGTGCCAGCCGAGGGGCGACTAGCGGGGGTCGGAATGAGCAGTTCTTC.

The chain uses TRBV28 and TRBJ2-1; 11 bases are shared with TRBD2. Germline-derived CDR1 and CDR2 are MDHEN and SYDVKM. The CDR3 extends over 18 amino acids. After removal of 6 bases from V and 4 bases from J, the junction contained 14 bases not matched to a gene. The CDR3 reads CASSTWGSGRAGYNEQFF. CDR3 coding DNA: TGTGCCAGCAGCACTTGGGGTAGCGGGAGGGCCGGGTACAATGAGCAGTTCTTC.

This clone was seen only a few times. This rearrangement joins TRBV28 to TRBJ2-5, with unresolved D. The CDR3 runs to 10 residues. Trimming stripped 4 bases from V and 5 bases from J, with 2 bases between. Germline-derived CDR1 and CDR2 are MDHEN and SYDVKM. In nucleotides, the CDR3 is TGTGCCAGCAGTTCGGAGACCCAGTACTTC. Encoded protein: CASSSETQYF.

The chain recombines TRBV28 with TRBJ2-4, with 7 bases that match TRBD1. The V gene end was trimmed by 5 bases and the J gene end by 7 bases; junction bases not matched to a gene: 5. The CDR3 has 13 residues. Germline V CDR1 and CDR2: MDHEN, SYDVKM. CDR3 in DNA: TGTGCCAGCAGTACCCCGGACAGGAACATTCAGTACTTC. Protein product: CASSTPDRNIQYF.

This clone has a single count. The genes are TRBV28 and TRBJ1-6, with a possible D match to TRBD1 (6 bases). From germline, CDR1 is MDHEN and CDR2 SYDVKM. There are 16 residues in the CDR3. Trimming stripped 3 bases from V and 6 bases from J, with 15 bases between. CDR3 nucleotides: TGTGCCAGCAGTTTTATCCAGGGGAACCCTAATTCACCCCTCCACTTT. It translates to CASSFIQGNPNSPLHF.

This sequence joins TRBV6-6 and TRBJ2-7, with 9 bases aligning to TRBD1. V shed 2 bases and J 5 bases; nucleotides not matched to a gene: 4. The length of the CDR3 is 14 residues. Per germline, CDR1 MNHNY and CDR2 SVGAGI (reference sequence). CDR3 amino acids: CASSYGTGYDEQYF. The CDR3 nucleotides read TGTGCCAGCAGTTACGGGACAGGGTACGACGAGCAGTACTTC.

The table lists this clone with many counts. The chain is built from TRBV6-1 and TRBJ1-5; perhaps TRBD1 as D (5 bases). This CDR3 is 15 amino acids long. Deletions cut 0 bases from V and 6 bases from J, with 12 bases between. CDR1 and CDR2 (germline): MNHNS, SASEGT. The CDR3 DNA is TGTGCCAGCAGTGAAGCGCGGGGGGTAGGTCAGCCCCAGCATTTT. Translation gives CASSEARGVGQPQHF.

This sequence joins TRBV19 and TRBJ2-2; TRBD1 matches at 8 bases. With 6 bases clipped from V and 0 bases from J, the junction kept 3 bases outside the gene matches. The CDR3 is 15 amino acids. The germline gives CDR1 LNHDA, CDR2 SQIVND (reference sequence). CDR3 sequence (DNA): TGTGCCAGTAGGGTGGGACAGGCGAACACCGGGGAGCTGTTTTTT. Translated: CASRVGQANTGELFF.

The rearrangement links TRBV18 to TRBJ1-1; 9 nucleotides line up with TRBD1. Trimming removed 3 bases from V and 5 bases from J; junction bases left unmatched: 4. CDR3 length: 14 amino acids. The germline CDR1 and CDR2 sequences are KGHSH and LQKENI. CDR3 nucleotides: TGTGCCAGCTCACCCCGGACAGGGGTTACTGAAGCTTTCTTT. This sequence encodes CASSPRTGVTEAFF. Filled out from reference TRBV18 and TRBJ1-1, the complete variable domain reads NAGVMQNPRHLVRRRGQEARLRCSPMKGHSHVYWYRQLPEEGLKFMVYLQKENIIDESGMPKERFSAEFPKEGPSILRIQQVVRGDSAAYFCASSPRTGVTEAFFGQGTRLTVV.

The CDR3 nucleotides are TGTGCCAGCTCACCGCAGTCCTCTGGAAACACCATATATTTT. This gives the protein CASSPQSSGNTIYF. V usage is TRBV18 and J usage is TRBJ1-3; D call uncertain. Germline values: CDR1 KGHSH, CDR2 LQKENI. V gave up 3 bases and J gave up 0 bases, with 6 bases separating them. This CDR3 is 14 amino acids long.